This T cell receptor beta chain came from a study of blood T cell repertoires in COVID-19. The overall study: Samples came from the United States, Italy and Spain, spanning acute and convalescent COVID-19. From T cells, B-cell-depleted T cells, or PBMCs came the material, which was cDNA or gDNA.

The authors' processing: Counts of nucleated cells, estimated from reference gene primer amplification, were obtained. Clones were read by immunoSEQ multiplex PCR, and TCRdb kept only the in-frame ones, dropping some. The V and J calls and clone size come from that table; D and trimming were worked out from the DNA. The data show some 45,000 clones, roughly nine tenths seen once. With 8 bases removed from V and 4 bases from J, the gap between germline ends came to 17 bases. Germline CDR1 is MNHEY and CDR2 is SVGAGI. The CDR3 has 14 residues. The TCR comes from a human donor in a cohort sampled during active COVID-19. The sequenced material came from peripheral blood. The chain employs TRBV6-5 and TRBJ1-2; D perhaps matches TRBD1 (5 bases). CDR3 coding DNA: TGTGCCAGCGGACCTTTACCGGGACTCTATGGCTACACCTTC. Its protein is CASGPLPGLYGYTF.